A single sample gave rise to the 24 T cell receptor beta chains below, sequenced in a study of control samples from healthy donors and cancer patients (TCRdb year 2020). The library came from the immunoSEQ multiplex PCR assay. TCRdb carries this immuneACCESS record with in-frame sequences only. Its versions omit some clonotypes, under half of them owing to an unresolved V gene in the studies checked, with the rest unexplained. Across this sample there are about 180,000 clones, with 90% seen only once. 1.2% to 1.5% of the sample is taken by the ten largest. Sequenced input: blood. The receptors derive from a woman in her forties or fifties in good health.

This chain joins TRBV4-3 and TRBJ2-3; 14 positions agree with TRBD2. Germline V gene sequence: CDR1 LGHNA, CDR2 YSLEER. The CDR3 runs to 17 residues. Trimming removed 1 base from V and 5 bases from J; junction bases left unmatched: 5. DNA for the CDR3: TGCGCCAGCAGCCAAGGGGGACTAGCGGGGGCGGTAGATACGCAGTATTTT. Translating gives CASSQGGLAGAVDTQYF.

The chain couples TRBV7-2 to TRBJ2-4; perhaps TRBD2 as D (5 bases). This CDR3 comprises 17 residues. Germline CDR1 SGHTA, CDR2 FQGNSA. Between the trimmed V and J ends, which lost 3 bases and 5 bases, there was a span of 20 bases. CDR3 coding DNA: TGTGCCAGCAGCTTTCAAGAAGTGCGGAGAGGGCAAAACATTCAGTACTTC. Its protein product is CASSFQEVRRGQNIQYF.

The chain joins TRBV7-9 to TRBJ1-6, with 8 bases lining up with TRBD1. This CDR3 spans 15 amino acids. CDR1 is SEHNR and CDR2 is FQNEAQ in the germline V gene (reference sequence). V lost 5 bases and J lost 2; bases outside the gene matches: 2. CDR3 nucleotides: TGTGCCAGCAGCCCAGGGGGCGCCTATAATTCACCCCTCCACTTT. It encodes CASSPGGAYNSPLHF.

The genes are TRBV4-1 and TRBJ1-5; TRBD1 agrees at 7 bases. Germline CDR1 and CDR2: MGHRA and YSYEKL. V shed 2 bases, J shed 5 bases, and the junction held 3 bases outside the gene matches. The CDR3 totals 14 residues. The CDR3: CASSQPTGDQPQHF. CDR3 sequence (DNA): TGCGCCAGCAGCCAACCCACAGGGGATCAGCCCCAGCATTTT.

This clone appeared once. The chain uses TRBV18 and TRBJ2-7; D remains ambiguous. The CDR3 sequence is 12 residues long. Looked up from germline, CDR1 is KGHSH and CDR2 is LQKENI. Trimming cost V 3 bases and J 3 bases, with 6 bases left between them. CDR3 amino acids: CASSPNSYEQYF. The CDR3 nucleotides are TGTGCCAGCTCACCGAACAGCTACGAGCAGTACTTC. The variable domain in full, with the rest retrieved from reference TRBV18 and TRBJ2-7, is NAGVMQNPRHLVRRRGQEARLRCSPMKGHSHVYWYRQLPEEGLKFMVYLQKENIIDESGMPKERFSAEFPKEGPSILRIQQVVRGDSAAYFCASSPNSYEQYFGPGTRLTVT.

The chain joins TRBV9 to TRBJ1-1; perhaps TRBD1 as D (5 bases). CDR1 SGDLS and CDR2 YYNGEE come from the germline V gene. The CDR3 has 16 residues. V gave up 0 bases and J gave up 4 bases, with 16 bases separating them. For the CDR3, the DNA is TGTGCCAGCAGCGTAGGTGGTGGGAGCGGGGGCACTGAAGCTTTCTTT. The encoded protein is CASSVGGGSGGTEAFF.

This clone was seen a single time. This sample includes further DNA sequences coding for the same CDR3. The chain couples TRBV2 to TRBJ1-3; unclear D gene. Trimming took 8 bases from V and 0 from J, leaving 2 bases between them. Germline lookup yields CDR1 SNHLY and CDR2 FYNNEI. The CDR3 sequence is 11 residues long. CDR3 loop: CASSSGNTIYF. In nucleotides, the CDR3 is TGTGCCAGCTCCTCTGGAAACACCATATATTTT.

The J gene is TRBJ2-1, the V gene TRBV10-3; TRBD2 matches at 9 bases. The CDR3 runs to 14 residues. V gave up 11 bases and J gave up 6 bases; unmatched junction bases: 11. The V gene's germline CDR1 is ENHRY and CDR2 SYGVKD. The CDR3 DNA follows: TGTGCCGTTGCACGGGCTAGCGGGGCCAATGAGCAGTTCTTC. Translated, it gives CAVARASGANEQFF.

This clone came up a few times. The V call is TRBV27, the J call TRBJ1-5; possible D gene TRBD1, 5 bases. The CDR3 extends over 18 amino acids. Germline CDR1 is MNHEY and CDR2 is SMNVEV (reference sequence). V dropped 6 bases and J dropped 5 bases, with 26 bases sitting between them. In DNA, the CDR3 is TGTGCCAGCAGGAAGAATGCCGGGACGGGTTTAGATCATCAGCCCCAGCATTTT. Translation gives CASRKNAGTGLDHQPQHF.

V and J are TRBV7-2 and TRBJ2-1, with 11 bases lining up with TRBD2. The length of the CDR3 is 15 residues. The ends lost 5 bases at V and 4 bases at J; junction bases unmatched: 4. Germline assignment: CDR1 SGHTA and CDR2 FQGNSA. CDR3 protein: CASSASGGPYNEQFF. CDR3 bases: TGTGCCAGCAGCGCTAGCGGGGGGCCTTACAATGAGCAGTTCTTC.

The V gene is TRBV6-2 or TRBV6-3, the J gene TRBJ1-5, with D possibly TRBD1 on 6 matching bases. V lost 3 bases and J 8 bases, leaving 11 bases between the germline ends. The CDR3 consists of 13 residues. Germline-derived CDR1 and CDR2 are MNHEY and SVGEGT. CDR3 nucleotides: TGTGCCAGCAGTTATTCAGGGGTGAAGCCCCAGCATTTT. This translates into CASSYSGVKPQHF.

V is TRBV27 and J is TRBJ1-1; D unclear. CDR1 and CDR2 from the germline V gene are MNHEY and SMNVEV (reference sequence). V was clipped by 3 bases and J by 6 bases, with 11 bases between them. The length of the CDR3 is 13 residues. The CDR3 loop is CASSFLGSPEAFF. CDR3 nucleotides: TGTGCCAGCAGTTTTCTGGGGTCCCCTGAAGCTTTCTTT.

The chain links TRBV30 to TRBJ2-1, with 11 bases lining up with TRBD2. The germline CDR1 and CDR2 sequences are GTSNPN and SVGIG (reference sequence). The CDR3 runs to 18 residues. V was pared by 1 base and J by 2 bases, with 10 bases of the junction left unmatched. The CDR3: CAWSGLAGGLKTYNEQFF. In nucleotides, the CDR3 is TGTGCCTGGAGTGGGCTAGCGGGGGGTCTGAAAACCTACAATGAGCAGTTCTTC. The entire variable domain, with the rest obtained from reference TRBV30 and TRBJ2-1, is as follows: SQTIHQWPATLVQPVGSPLSLECTVEGTSNPNLYWYRQAAGRGLQLLFYSVGIGQISSEVPQNLSASRPQDRQFILSSKKLLLSDSGFYLCAWSGLAGGLKTYNEQFFGPGTRLTVL.

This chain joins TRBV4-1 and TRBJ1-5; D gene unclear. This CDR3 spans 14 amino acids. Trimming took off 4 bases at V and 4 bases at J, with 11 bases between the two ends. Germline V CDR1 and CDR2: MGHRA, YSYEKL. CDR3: CASSPLTQNQPQHF. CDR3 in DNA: TGCGCCAGCAGCCCTCTAACACAAAATCAGCCCCAGCATTTT.

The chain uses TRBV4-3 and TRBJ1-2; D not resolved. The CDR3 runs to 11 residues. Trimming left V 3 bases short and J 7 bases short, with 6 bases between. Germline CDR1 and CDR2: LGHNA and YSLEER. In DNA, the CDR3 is TGCGCCAGCAGCCACCAAGGTGGCTACACCTTC. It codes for CASSHQGGYTF.

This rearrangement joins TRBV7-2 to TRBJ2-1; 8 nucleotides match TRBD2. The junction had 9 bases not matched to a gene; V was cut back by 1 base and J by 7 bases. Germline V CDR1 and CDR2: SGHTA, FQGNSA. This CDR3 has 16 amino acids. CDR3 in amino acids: CASSLDLSGMGNEQFF. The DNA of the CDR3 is TGTGCCAGCAGCTTAGACCTTAGCGGGATGGGGAATGAGCAGTTCTTC.

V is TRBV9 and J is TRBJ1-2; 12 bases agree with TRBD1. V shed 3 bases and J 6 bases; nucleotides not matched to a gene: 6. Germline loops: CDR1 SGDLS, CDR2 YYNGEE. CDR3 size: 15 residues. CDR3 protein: CASSGAGQGAHGYTF. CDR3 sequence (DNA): TGTGCCAGCAGCGGGGCGGGACAGGGGGCTCATGGCTACACCTTC.

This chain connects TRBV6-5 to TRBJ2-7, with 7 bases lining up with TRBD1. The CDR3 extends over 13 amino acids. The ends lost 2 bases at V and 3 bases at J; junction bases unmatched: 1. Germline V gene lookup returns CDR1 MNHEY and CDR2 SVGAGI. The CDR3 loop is CASSYDRDYEQYF. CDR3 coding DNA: TGTGCCAGCAGTTACGACAGGGACTACGAGCAGTACTTC.

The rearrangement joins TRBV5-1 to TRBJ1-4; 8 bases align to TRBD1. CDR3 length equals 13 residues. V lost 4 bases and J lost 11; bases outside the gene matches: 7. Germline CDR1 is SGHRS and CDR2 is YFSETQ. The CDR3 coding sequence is TGCGCCAGCAGCCCCGGACAGGGCGAGAAACTGTTTTTT. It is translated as CASSPGQGEKLFF.

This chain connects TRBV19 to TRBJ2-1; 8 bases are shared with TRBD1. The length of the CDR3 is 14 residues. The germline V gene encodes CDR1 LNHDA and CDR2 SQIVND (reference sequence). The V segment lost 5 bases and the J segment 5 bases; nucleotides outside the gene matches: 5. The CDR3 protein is CASSWDRTDNEQFF. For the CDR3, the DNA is TGTGCCAGTAGTTGGGACAGGACAGACAATGAGCAGTTCTTC.

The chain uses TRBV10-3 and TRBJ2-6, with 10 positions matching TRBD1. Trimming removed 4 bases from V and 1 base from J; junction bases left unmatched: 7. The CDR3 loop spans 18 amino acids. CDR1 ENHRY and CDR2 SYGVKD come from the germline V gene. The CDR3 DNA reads TGTGCCATCAGTGTTACGTCGGGACAGGGGTCTGGGGCCAACGTCCTGACTTTC. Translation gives CAISVTSGQGSGANVLTF.

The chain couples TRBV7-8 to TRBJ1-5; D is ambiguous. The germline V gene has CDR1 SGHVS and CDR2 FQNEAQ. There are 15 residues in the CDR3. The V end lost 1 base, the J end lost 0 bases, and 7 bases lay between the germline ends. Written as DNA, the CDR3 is TGTGCCAGCAGCTTAGGTGCCATTAGCAATCAGCCCCAGCATTTT. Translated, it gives CASSLGAISNQPQHF.

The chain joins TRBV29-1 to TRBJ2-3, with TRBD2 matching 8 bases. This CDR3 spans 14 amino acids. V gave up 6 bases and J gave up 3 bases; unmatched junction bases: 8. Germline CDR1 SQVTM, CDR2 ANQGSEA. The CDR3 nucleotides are TGCAGCGTCCATAGCGGGACATATACAGATACGCAGTATTTT. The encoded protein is CSVHSGTYTDTQYF.

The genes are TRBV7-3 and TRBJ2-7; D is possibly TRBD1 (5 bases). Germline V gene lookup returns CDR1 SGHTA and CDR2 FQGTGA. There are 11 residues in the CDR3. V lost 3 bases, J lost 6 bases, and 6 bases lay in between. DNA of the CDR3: TGTGCCAGCAGCTTGGGGCGCGAGCAGTACTTC. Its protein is CASSLGREQYF. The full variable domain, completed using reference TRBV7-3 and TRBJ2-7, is GAGVSQTPSNKVTEKGKYVELRCDPISGHTALYWYRQSLGQGPEFLIYFQGTGAADDSGLPNDRFFAVRPEGSVSTLKIQRTERGDSAVYLCASSLGREQYFGPGTRLTVT.